The entry below gives a single T cell receptor (beta chain) sequence along with its context. These data originate in a study of lymphopenia after photon versus proton radiotherapy. This table comes from immunoSEQ multiplex PCR, and its TCRdb copy is limited to in-frame clones, with some not included. The table includes about 26,000 clones, approximately 85% detected once. Germline loops: CDR1 SGHDN, CDR2 FVKESK. The CDR3 loop spans 13 amino acids. Trimming left V 0 bases short and J 5 bases short, with 5 bases between. The sample consisted of peripheral blood, taken from a patient treated with photon-based radiotherapy. This clonotype was obtained from a young man with gastric cancer. The chain combines TRBV14 with TRBJ2-1; D uncertain. CDR3 coding DNA: TGTGCCAGCAGCCAAGATAGTAACAATGAGCAGTTCTTC. Translated, it gives CASSQDSNNEQFF.